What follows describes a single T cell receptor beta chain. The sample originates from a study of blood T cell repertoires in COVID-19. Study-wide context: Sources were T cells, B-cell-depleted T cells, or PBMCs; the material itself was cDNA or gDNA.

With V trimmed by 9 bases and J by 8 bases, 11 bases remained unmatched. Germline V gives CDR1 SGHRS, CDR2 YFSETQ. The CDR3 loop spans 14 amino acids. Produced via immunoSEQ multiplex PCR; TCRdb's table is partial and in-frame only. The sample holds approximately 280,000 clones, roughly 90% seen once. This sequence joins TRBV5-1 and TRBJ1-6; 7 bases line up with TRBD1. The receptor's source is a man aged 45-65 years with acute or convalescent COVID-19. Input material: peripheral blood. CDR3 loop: CATQRTGGDSPLHF. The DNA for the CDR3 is TGCGCCACCCAACGGACAGGCGGGGATTCACCCCTCCACTTT.